Listed here are 3 T cell receptor beta chains from one sample, sequenced in a study of blood T cell repertoires in COVID-19. Profiling relied on immunoSEQ multiplex PCR, and the TCRdb table lists in-frame clones only, not all of them. The sample has under 300,000 clones, roughly 86% seen once. Sequencing was carried out using peripheral blood. The receptors derive from a man at least 80 years old with acute or convalescent COVID-19.

The chain is built from TRBV28 and TRBJ1-5; TRBD1 is a possible D gene (6 bases). CDR1 is MDHEN, CDR2 SYDVKM, per germline. The V gene lost 5 bases and the J gene lost 1 base, with 15 bases spanning the gap. The CDR3 consists of 16 residues. The CDR3 sequence is CASSNQLGGSNQPQHF. The CDR3 coding sequence is TGTGCCAGCAGTAACCAATTAGGGGGAAGCAATCAGCCCCAGCATTTT.

The chain couples TRBV21-1 to TRBJ1-2. TRBV21-1 is classified as a pseudogene. CDR3 length equals 16 residues. CDR3 sequence reads: CASSKAGGRMNYGYTF. Here the CDR3 DNA reads TGTGCCAGCAGCAAAGCGGGGGGGCGGATGAACTATGGCTACACCTTC.

The chain has TRBV29-1 and TRBJ1-2; D is undetermined. Germline CDR1 SQVTM, CDR2 ANQGSEA. V was cut by 1 base and J by 1 base, with 10 bases left in between. CDR3 size: 14 residues. The CDR3 DNA reads as TGCAGCGTTGAAGGGCAGGCCTTTAACTATGGCTACACCTTC. The encoded protein is CSVEGQAFNYGYTF. The full variable domain, with the rest looked up from reference TRBV29-1 and TRBJ1-2, is SAVISQKPSRDICQRGTSLTIQCQVDSQVTMMFWYRQQPGQSLTLIATANQGSEATYESGFVIDKFPISRPNLTFSTLTVSNMSPEDSSIYLCSVEGQAFNYGYTFGSGTRLTVV.